The clone carrying this T cell receptor beta chain came up once. CDR1 and CDR2 (germline): SNHLY, FYNNEI. Deletions cut 10 bases from V and 2 bases from J, with 16 bases between. The CDR3 has 14 residues. The immunoSEQ assay amplified TCRB CDR3 from up to roughly 2 ug DNA. Primers: 60 V beta forward and 13 J beta reverse. Here immunoSEQ multiplex PCR was the method, and the copy in TCRdb shows in-frame clones only, minus some. The top ten hold about an eighth of the sample, which has fewer than 50,000 clones, roughly 87% seen once. This entry is derived from a study of glioma-infiltrating T cells after dendritic cell vaccination. Isocitrate dehydrogenase mutation was absent in all glioblastoma patients. Blood PBMC samples: pre-vaccination, two weeks post third vaccination, and at tumor progression.

The V and J genes are TRBV2 and TRBJ2-3; D might be TRBD1 (6 bases). Sequencing used blood, obtained before dendritic cell vaccination. The receptor's source is a human donor with glioblastoma. The CDR3 DNA reads as TGTGCCAACCTCGGACAGACTCTCACAGATACGCAGTATTTT. Its translation is CANLGQTLTDTQYF.